What follows are 10 T cell receptor beta chains derived from one specimen sequenced in a study of T cells in Graves' hyperthyroidism and ophthalmopathy. The investigators amplified TCR beta CDR3 regions from RNA transcripts. An initial round of RT-PCR targeting the TCR CDR3 relied on the HTBI primer set. TCRdb passed the multiplex PCR reads through MiXCR, listing each CDR3 protein once. The table includes around 500,000 distinct CDR3 sequences, 20% to 25% detected once. Input material: blood. The source of these receptors is a woman between 70 and 85 years old with Graves' ophthalmopathy.

V usage is TRBV28 and J usage is TRBJ2-7; D perhaps matches TRBD2 (7 bases). Per germline, CDR1 MDHEN and CDR2 SYDVKM. The V end was cut by 6 bases, the J end by 4 bases, with 16 bases between. This CDR3 has 14 amino acids. CDR3 nucleotides: TGTGCCAGCAGGCTTCCTCGGGGGGCTTACGAGCAGTACTTC. Its protein product is CASRLPRGAYEQYF.

This clonotype has a handful of counts. The rearrangement uses TRBV19 and TRBJ1-5; D gene ambiguous. Per the germline V gene, CDR1 is LNHDA and CDR2 is SQIVND (reference sequence). Trimming took off 8 bases at V and 0 bases at J, with 20 bases between the two ends. The CDR3 is 17 residues long. The CDR3 reads CASARKRTGSSNQPQHF. CDR3 bases: TGTGCCAGTGCCCGAAAAAGGACGGGCAGTAGCAATCAGCCCCAGCATTTT.

Here the CDR3 DNA reads TGCAGTGCTAGCACCGGGAACAATCAGCCCCAGCATTTT. Protein: CSASTGNNQPQHF. The chain joins TRBV20-1 to TRBJ1-5, with no clear D. The V and J ends lost 3 bases and 3 bases respectively, with 9 bases between them. CDR3 length: 13 residues. The germline V gene encodes CDR1 DFQATT and CDR2 SNEGSKA (reference sequence).

This clonotype was counted a few times. V is TRBV9 and J is TRBJ1-1; a possible D gene is TRBD1 (6 bases). The V and J ends lost 4 bases and 0 bases respectively, with 13 bases between them. Germline V gene lookup returns CDR1 SGDLS and CDR2 YYNGEE. The CDR3 is made up of 15 amino acids. For the CDR3, the DNA is TGTGCCAGCAGCAGAGAGGGGGGTTTGAACACTGAAGCTTTCTTT. As protein: CASSREGGLNTEAFF.

This clonotype has only a few counts. The chain couples TRBV2 to TRBJ2-2; TRBD2 matches at 10 bases. With V trimmed by 1 base and J by 7 bases, 6 bases remained unmatched. This CDR3 has 16 amino acids. Germline-derived CDR1 and CDR2 are SNHLY and FYNNEI. Here the CDR3 reads CASSEVLAGGLGELFF. DNA for the CDR3: TGTGCCAGCAGTGAAGTCTTAGCGGGAGGTCTCGGGGAGCTGTTTTTT. Together with reference TRBV2 and TRBJ2-2, the CDR3 gives the full variable domain: EPEVTQTPSHQVTQMGQEVILRCVPISNHLYFYWYRQILGQKVEFLVSFYNNEISEKSEIFDDQFSVERPDGSNFTLKIRSTKLEDSAMYFCASSEVLAGGLGELFFGEGSRLTVL.

This clonotype was picked up a small number of times. For the CDR3, the DNA is TGTGCCAGCTCACCAGGGGCTCATCAGCCCCAGCATTTT. Translation gives CASSPGAHQPQHF. The chain employs TRBV18 and TRBJ1-5; a weak D match, TRBD1 (5 bases). Germline assignment: CDR1 KGHSH and CDR2 LQKENI. The V end lost 2 bases, the J end lost 5 bases, and 7 bases lay between the germline ends. This CDR3 region has 13 residues. Together with reference TRBV18 and TRBJ1-5, the CDR3 gives the full variable domain: NAGVMQNPRHLVRRRGQEARLRCSPMKGHSHVYWYRQLPEEGLKFMVYLQKENIIDESGMPKERFSAEFPKEGPSILRIQQVVRGDSAAYFCASSPGAHQPQHFGDGTRLSIL.

The chain uses TRBV30 and TRBJ1-2, with TRBD1 identical over 7 bases. CDR3 length: 13 residues. The germline V gene has CDR1 GTSNPN and CDR2 SVGIG (reference sequence). V shed 3 bases, J shed 7 bases, and the junction held 8 bases outside the gene matches. The CDR3 is CAWRPDRVGGYTF. In DNA, the CDR3 is TGTGCCTGGAGACCCGACAGGGTTGGTGGCTACACCTTC.

In this sample, this clonotype turned up a few times. The rearrangement links TRBV20-1 to TRBJ1-1; D may be TRBD1 (5 bases). V was cut by 6 bases and J by 2 bases, with 13 bases left in between. This CDR3 spans 13 amino acids. The V gene's germline CDR1 is DFQATT and CDR2 SNEGSKA (reference sequence). The CDR3 sequence: CSARKGPNTEAFF. In DNA form, the CDR3 reads TGCAGTGCCAGGAAGGGACCTAACACTGAAGCTTTCTTT.

V usage is TRBV4-1 and J usage is TRBJ1-5; TRBD1 is a possible D gene (6 bases). This CDR3 has 17 residues. Trimming stripped 3 bases from V and 2 bases from J, with 17 bases between. Germline loops: CDR1 MGHRA, CDR2 YSYEKL. The DNA for the CDR3 is TGCGCCAGCAGCCAGGAGTGGTCACAGGGCGGCAATCAGCCCCAGCATTTT. Encoded protein: CASSQEWSQGGNQPQHF.

The chain couples TRBV7-2 to TRBJ1-2, with D possibly matching TRBD1 (5 bases). Between the trimmed V and J ends, which lost 6 bases and 2 bases, there was a span of 16 bases. Germline CDR1 SGHTA, CDR2 FQGNSA. This CDR3 is 15 amino acids long. The CDR3: CASSPEGHSNYGYTF. The CDR3 DNA sequence: TGTGCCAGCAGTCCTGAAGGACATTCGAACTATGGCTACACCTTC.